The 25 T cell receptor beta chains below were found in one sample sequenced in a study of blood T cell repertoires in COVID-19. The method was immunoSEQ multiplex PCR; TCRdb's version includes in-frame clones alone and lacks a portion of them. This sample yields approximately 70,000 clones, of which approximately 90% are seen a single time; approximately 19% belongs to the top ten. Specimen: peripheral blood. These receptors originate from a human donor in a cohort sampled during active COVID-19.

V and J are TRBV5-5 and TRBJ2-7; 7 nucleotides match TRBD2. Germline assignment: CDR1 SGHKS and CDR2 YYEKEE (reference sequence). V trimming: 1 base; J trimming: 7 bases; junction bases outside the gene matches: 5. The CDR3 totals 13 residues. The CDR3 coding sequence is TGTGCCAGCAGCTTGTGGTTAGCGGGTGAGCAGTACTTC. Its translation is CASSLWLAGEQYF.

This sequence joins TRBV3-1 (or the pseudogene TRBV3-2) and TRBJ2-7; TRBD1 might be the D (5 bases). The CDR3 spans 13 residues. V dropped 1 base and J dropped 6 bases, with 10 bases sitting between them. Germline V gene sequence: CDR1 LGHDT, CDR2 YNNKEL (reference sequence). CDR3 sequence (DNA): TGTGCCAGCAGCCAAGGGGGCTATGGCGAGCAGTACTTC. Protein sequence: CASSQGGYGEQYF.

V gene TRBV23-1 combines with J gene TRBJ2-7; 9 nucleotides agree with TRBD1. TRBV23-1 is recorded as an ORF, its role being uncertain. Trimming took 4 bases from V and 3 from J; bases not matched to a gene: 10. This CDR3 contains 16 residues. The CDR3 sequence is CASSPWDRDLYYEQYF. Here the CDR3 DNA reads TGCGCCAGCAGTCCATGGGACAGGGATTTATACTACGAGCAGTACTTC.

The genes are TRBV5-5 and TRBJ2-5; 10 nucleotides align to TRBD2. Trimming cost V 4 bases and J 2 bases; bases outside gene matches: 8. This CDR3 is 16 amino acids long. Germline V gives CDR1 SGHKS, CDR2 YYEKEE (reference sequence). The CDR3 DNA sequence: TGTGCCAGCAGCCCTGTTTTAGCGGGGGGACAAGAGACCCAGTACTTC. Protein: CASSPVLAGGQETQYF.

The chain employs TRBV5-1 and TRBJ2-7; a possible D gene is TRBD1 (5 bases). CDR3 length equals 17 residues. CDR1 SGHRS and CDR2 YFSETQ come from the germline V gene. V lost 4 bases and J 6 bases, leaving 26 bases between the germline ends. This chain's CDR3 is CASSPRNRFNNPGEQYF. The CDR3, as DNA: TGCGCCAGCAGCCCACGGAACAGGTTCAACAATCCGGGCGAGCAGTACTTC.

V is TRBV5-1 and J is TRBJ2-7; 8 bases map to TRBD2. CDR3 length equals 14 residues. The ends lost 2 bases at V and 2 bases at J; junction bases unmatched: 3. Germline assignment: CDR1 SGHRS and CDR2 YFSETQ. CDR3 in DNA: TGCGCCAGCAGCTTAGAAGCGGGGGCCTACGAGCAGTACTTC. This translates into CASSLEAGAYEQYF.

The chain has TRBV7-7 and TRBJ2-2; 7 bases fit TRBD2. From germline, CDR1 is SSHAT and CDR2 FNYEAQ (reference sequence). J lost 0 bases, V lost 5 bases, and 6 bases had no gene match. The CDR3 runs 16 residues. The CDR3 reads CASSMTSPPNTGELFF. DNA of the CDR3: TGTGCCAGCAGCATGACTAGCCCCCCGAACACCGGGGAGCTGTTTTTT.

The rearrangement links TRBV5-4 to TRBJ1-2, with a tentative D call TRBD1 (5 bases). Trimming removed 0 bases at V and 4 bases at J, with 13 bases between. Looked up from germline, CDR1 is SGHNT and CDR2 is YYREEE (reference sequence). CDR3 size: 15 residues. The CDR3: CASSLVGAGPYGYTF. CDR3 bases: TGTGCCAGCAGCTTGGTGGGTGCAGGGCCCTATGGCTACACCTTC.

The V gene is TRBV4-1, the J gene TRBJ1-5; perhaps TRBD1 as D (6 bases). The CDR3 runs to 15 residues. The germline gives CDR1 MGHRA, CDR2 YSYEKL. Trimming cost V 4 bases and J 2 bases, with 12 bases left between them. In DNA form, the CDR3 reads TGCGCCAGCAGCCGGGACATAGTGGGCAATCAGCCCCAGCATTTT. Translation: CASSRDIVGNQPQHF.

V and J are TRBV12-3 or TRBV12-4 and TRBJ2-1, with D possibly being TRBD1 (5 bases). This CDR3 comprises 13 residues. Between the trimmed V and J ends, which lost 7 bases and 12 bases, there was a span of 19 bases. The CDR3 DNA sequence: TGTGCCAGCAACCTAGACAGCCCCTTGGGGCAGTTCTTC. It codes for CASNLDSPLGQFF.

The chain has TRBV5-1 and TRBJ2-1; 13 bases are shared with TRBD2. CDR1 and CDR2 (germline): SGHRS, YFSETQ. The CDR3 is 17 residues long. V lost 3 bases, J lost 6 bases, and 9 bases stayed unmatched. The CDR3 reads CASSSRTSGRRINEQFF. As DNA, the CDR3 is TGCGCCAGCAGCTCCCGGACTAGCGGGAGACGGATCAATGAGCAGTTCTTC.

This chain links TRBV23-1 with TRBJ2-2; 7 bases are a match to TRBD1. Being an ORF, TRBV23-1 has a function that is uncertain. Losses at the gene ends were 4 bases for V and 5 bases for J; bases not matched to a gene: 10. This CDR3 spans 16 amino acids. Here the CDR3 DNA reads TGCGCCAGCAGTCCCTCGACAGGGCCGAGGACCGGGGAGCTGTTTTTT. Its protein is CASSPSTGPRTGELFF.

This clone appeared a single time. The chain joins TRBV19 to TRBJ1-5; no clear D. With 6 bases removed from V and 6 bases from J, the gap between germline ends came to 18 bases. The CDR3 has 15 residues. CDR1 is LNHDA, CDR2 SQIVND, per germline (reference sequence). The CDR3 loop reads CASSTQVISGQPQHF. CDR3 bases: TGTGCCAGTAGCACGCAGGTTATCAGCGGTCAGCCCCAGCATTTT.

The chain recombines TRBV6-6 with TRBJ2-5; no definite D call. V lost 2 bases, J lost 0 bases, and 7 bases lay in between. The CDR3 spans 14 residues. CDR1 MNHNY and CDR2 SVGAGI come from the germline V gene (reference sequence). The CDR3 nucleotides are TGTGCCAGCAGTTACCCCCGGGACCAAGAGACCCAGTACTTC. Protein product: CASSYPRDQETQYF.

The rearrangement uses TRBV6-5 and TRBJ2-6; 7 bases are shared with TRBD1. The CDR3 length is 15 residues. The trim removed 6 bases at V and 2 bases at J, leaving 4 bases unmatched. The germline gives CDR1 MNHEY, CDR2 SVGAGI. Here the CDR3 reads CASSLDRAGANVLTF. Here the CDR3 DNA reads TGTGCCAGCAGCCTTGACAGGGCTGGGGCCAACGTCCTGACTTTC.

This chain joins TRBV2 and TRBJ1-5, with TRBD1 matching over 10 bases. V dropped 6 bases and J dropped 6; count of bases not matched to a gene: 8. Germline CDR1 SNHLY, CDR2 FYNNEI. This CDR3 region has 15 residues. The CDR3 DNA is TGTGCCAGCAGAGCGGGACAGGGGATGACTCAGCCCCAGCATTTT. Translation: CASRAGQGMTQPQHF.

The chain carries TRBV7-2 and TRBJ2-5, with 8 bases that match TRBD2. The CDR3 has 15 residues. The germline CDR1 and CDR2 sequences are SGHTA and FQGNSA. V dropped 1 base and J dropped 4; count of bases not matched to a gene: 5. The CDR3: CASSLGSAGGETQYF. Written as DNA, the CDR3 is TGTGCCAGCAGCTTAGGAAGTGCGGGGGGAGAGACCCAGTACTTC.

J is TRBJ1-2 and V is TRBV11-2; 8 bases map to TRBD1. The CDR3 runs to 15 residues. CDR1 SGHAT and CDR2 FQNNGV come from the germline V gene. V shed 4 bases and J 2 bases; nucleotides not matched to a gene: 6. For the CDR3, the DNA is TGTGCCAGCAGCTCCAACAGGGGGATCAACTATGGCTACACCTTC. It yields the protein CASSSNRGINYGYTF.

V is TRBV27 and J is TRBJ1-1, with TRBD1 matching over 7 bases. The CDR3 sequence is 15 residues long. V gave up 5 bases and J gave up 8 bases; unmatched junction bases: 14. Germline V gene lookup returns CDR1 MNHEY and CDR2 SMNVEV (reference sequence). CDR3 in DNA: TGTGCCAGCAGTACAGGGGTCCTCACAACAAAGGAAGCTTTCTTT. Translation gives CASSTGVLTTKEAFF.

This chain's CDR3 is CASSLDTNTGELFF. In DNA form, the CDR3 reads TGTGCCAGCAGCCTGGACACTAACACCGGGGAGCTGTTTTTT. The chain is built from TRBV2 and TRBJ2-2, with a tentative D call TRBD1 (5 bases). V lost 6 bases, J lost 2 bases, and 10 bases lay in between. The CDR3 has 14 residues. Germline V CDR1 and CDR2: SNHLY, FYNNEI.

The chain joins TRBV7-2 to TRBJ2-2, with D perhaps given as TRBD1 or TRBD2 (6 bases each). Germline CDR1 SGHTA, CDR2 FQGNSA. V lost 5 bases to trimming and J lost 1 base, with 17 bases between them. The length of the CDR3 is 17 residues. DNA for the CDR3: TGTGCCAGCAGCCTAGGGGGGACACCGAGGAACACCGGGGAGCTGTTTTTT. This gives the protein CASSLGGTPRNTGELFF.

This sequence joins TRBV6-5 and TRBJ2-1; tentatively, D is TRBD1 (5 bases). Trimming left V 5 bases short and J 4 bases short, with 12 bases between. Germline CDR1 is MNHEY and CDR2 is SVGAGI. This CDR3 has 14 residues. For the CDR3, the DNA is TGTGCCAGCAGTACAGGACGGCAGTACAATGAGCAGTTCTTC. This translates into CASSTGRQYNEQFF.

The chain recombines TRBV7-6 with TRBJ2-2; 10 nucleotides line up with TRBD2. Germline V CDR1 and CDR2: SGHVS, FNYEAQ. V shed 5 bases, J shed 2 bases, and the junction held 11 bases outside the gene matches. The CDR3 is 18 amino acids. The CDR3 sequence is CASSPSTTSGVNTGELFF. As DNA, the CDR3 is TGTGCCAGCAGCCCATCAACAACTAGCGGGGTTAACACCGGGGAGCTGTTTTTT.

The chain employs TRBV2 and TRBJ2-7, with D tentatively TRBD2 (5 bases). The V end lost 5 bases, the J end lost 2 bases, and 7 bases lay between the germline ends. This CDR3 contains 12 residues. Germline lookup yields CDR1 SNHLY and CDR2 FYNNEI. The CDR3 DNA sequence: TGTGCCAGCAGTAGGACTGCCTACGAGCAGTACTTC. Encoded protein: CASSRTAYEQYF.

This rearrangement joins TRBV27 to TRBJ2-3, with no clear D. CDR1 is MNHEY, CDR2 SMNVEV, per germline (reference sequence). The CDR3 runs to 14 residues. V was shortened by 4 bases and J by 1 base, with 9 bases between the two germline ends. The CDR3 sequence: CASSSPAGTDTQYF. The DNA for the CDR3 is TGTGCCAGCAGTTCGCCGGCGGGCACAGATACGCAGTATTTT.